Shown below are 4 T cell receptor beta chains from a single sample sequenced in a study of T cells in Graves' hyperthyroidism and ophthalmopathy. Amplified regions were TCR beta CDR3 sequences from RNA transcripts. During a first-round RT-PCR of the TCR CDR3, the HTBI primer set was used. Via MiXCR, TCRdb re-called the multiplex PCR reads, giving one row per CDR3 protein. The sample holds 600,000 to 750,000 distinct CDR3 sequences; 17% are singletons and the top ten take 15%. The sequenced material came from blood. The receptors originated from a man in his fifties with Graves' hyperthyroidism.

V gene TRBV2 combines with J gene TRBJ2-3; D unresolved. V dropped 7 bases and J dropped 6 bases, with 14 bases sitting between them. Germline values: CDR1 SNHLY, CDR2 FYNNEI. CDR3 length: 13 amino acids. The CDR3 loop reads CASKWGTADTQYF. The CDR3 region has the DNA TGTGCCAGCAAGTGGGGAACGGCGGATACGCAGTATTTT.

Comments on this clonotype: The junction does not match germline at one end; this may be a read error. V is TRBV7-6 and J is TRBJ2-3; no firm D call. The CDR3 spans 14 residues. Germline values: CDR1 SGHVS, CDR2 FNYEAQ. This CDR3 reads CASSLNPLTVTQYF. The DNA for the CDR3 is TGTGCCAGCAGCTTAAACCCTTTAACAGTTACGCAGTATTTT.

This clonotype was counted only a few times. This chain uses TRBV28 with TRBJ2-1; D remains unclear. Germline V gene lookup returns CDR1 MDHEN and CDR2 SYDVKM. The CDR3 sequence is 13 residues long. Trimming stripped 4 bases from V and 5 bases from J, with 9 bases between. This chain's CDR3 is CASSSGFNNEQFF. The CDR3 DNA sequence: TGTGCCAGCAGTTCTGGGTTCAACAATGAGCAGTTCTTC. Together with reference TRBV28 and TRBJ2-1, the CDR3 gives the full variable domain: DVKVTQSSRYLVKRTGEKVFLECVQDMDHENMFWYRQDPGLGLRLIYFSYDVKMKEKGDIPEGYSVSREKKERFSLILESASTNQTSMYLCASSSGFNNEQFFGPGTRLTVL.

Only a few counts were recorded for this clonotype. The chain combines TRBV20-1 with TRBJ1-5, with a weak D call TRBD1 (6 bases). Germline CDR1 and CDR2: DFQATT and SNEGSKA (reference sequence). This CDR3 is built from 14 residues. V lost 6 bases and J lost 0, with 12 bases in between. CDR3 in amino acids: CSAGGGHSNQPQHF. CDR3 nucleotide sequence: TGCAGTGCGGGGGGGGGGCATAGCAATCAGCCCCAGCATTTT.